This T cell receptor beta chain was found in a study of long-term antiretroviral therapy in people with HIV. Whole-study findings and limits: Blood, drawn from about 2004 to 2017, may reflect older ART regimens.

Comment on this clone: Its antigen is undetermined.

The V gene end was trimmed by 3 bases and the J gene end by 2 bases; junction bases not matched to a gene: 6. The CDR3 is 16 amino acids. CDR1 and CDR2 (germline): SGHRS, YFSETQ. The authors ran the immunoSEQ assay, v3.0, at survey level. Sequencing used immunoSEQ multiplex PCR; TCRdb keeps in-frame clones, though not all of them. The table includes tens of thousands of clones, approximately 80% detected once. Amounts of roughly 0.85-10 million cryopreserved PBMC were held in the samples before DNA extraction. The chain has TRBV5-1 and TRBJ2-3; TRBD1 agrees at 10 bases. The sequence derives from a man aged 18-30 years with HIV. Specimen: unsorted PBMCs, collected 0.6 years after starting antiretroviral therapy. The CDR3 loop is CASSSGTGAYTDTQYF. CDR3 sequence (DNA): TGCGCCAGCAGCTCGGGGACAGGGGCCTACACAGATACGCAGTATTTT.